The clone carrying this TCR beta chain turned up a few times. Antigen unknown. Regarding time point: newly diagnosed GD, antithyroid drugs for less than 3 months. There was RNA extracted from PBMCs, and the TCR library was made from it. An endocrinology department located in Xi'an, China, was where the patients came from. Sequencing libraries for TCR beta were prepared with iRepertoire HTBI primers and Arm-PCR of CDR3 regions. Original data processing: Identification across samples found fewer than 65 TRBV and 15 or so TRBJ segments. TCRdb re-analysed the multiplex PCR reads in MiXCR, keeping a single row per CDR3 protein. What appears here as the V and J calls and clone size reflects TCRdb's work, not the paper's. The sample comprises hundreds of thousands of distinct CDR3 sequences, about 15% of which are singletons, and 15% to 20% rests with the top ten. The data originate from a study of regulatory T cells in long-lasting Graves disease. Study-level points and caveats: For persistent Graves' patients, TCR diversity was lower than for newly diagnosed ones.

The CDR3 is 15 amino acids. Per germline, CDR1 SGHRS and CDR2 YFSETQ. Unmatched junction bases numbered 9, after V lost 0 bases and J lost 8 bases. This sample was also put to use in a study of T cells in Graves' hyperthyroidism and ophthalmopathy. That report adds: During a first-round RT-PCR of the TCR CDR3, the HTBI primer set was used.

The rearrangement links TRBV5-1 to TRBJ1-1; TRBD1 aligns across 8 bases. This clonotype originated in a woman in her twenties or thirties with Graves disease. The specimen comprised peripheral blood mononuclear cells (PBMCs), sampled at new diagnosis, from a patient treated with antithyroid drugs. The CDR3 bases are TGCGCCAGCAGCTTGGAGGGGACAGGCCTTCGGGAAGCTTTCTTT. Its protein product is CASSLEGTGLREAFF. Full variable domain (remainder filled in from reference TRBV5-1 and TRBJ1-1): KAGVTQTPRYLIKTRGQQVTLSCSPISGHRSVSWYQQTPGQGLQFLFEYFSETQRNKGNFPGRFSGRQFSNSRSEMNVSTLELGDSALYLCASSLEGTGLREAFFGQGTRLTVV.